This T cell receptor beta chain was retrieved from a study of cytomegalovirus exposure and HLA in healthy donors. Study-level results: For cytomegalovirus status, the classifier reportedly gave diagnoses with high specificity and sensitivity. It was found in a later analysis that first-cohort TCR clusters tended to co-occur in the 120 validation repertoires.

The CDR3 covers 13 residues. Germline V gene sequence: CDR1 MNHNY, CDR2 SVGAGI (reference sequence). V lost 6 bases to trimming and J lost 8 bases; unmatched junction nucleotides: 5. Generated by immunoSEQ multiplex PCR, the TCRdb table keeps only in-frame clones and is missing some. The sample contains fewer than 90,000 clones, roughly 94% of which appear only once. Comment on this clone: Its matching antigen is unknown.

The source of this sequence is a young woman in good health and CMV-seronegative. Input material: PBMCs. The chain is built from TRBV6-6 and TRBJ2-1, with TRBD2 identical over 9 bases. Here the CDR3 reads CASSRGTSYEQFF. The CDR3 nucleotides read TGTGCCAGCAGCCGCGGGACTAGCTATGAGCAGTTCTTC.